The 18 T cell receptor beta chains in this list originate from one sample, sequenced in a study of blood T cell repertoires in COVID-19. The assay was immunoSEQ multiplex PCR, and TCRdb's table has in-frame clones only and misses some. The sample carries about 77,000 clones, 80% recorded once. Sequencing was carried out using peripheral blood. The receptors come from a woman in her 70s with acute or convalescent COVID-19.

The chain combines TRBV11-3 with TRBJ2-5; 9 nucleotides match TRBD2. From germline, CDR1 is SGHNT and CDR2 YENEEA. CDR3 length: 15 residues. After removal of 1 base from V and 5 bases from J, the junction contained 5 bases not matched to a gene. The CDR3, as DNA: TGTGCCAGCAGCTTAGTTCTAGCGGGGTGGGAGACCCAGTACTTC. It codes for CASSLVLAGWETQYF.

CDR3 protein: CASSQDPAGREYTF. In DNA, the CDR3 is TGTGCCAGCAGCCAAGATCCGGCAGGGAGGGAATACACCTTC. The chain is built from TRBV14 and TRBJ1-2; TRBD1 might be the D (5 bases). This CDR3 has 14 residues. Germline loops: CDR1 SGHDN, CDR2 FVKESK. The V end lost 0 bases, the J end lost 11 bases, and 16 bases lay between the germline ends.

The chain joins TRBV11-3 to TRBJ1-1; D possibly corresponds to TRBD1 (5 bases). From germline, CDR1 is SGHNT and CDR2 YENEEA. The CDR3 spans 15 residues. Trimming pared 8 bases from V and 1 base from J, leaving 17 bases between. The CDR3: CASGPERTPNTEAFF. The CDR3 bases are TGTGCCAGCGGCCCGGAACGGACACCGAACACTGAAGCTTTCTTT.

This clone showed up just once. V usage is TRBV19 and J usage is TRBJ1-1; 7 bases are a match to TRBD1. The CDR3 extends over 15 amino acids. Germline lookup yields CDR1 LNHDA and CDR2 SQIVND (reference sequence). Trimming removed 5 bases from V and 2 bases from J; junction bases left unmatched: 8. CDR3 nucleotide sequence: TGTGCCAGTAGTGACAGGGAGAAGGGAAACACTGAAGCTTTCTTT. It translates to CASSDREKGNTEAFF.

The genes are TRBV4-3 and TRBJ2-2, with 8 bases that match TRBD1. The CDR3 sequence is 16 residues long. The V segment lost 4 bases and the J segment 7 bases; nucleotides outside the gene matches: 11. Germline lookup yields CDR1 LGHNA and CDR2 YSLEER. The CDR3 DNA sequence: TGCGCCAGCAGCCTAGGATCCGGGACAGGAGACGGGGAGCTGTTTTTT. It encodes CASSLGSGTGDGELFF.

This chain uses TRBV18 with TRBJ1-4; D may be TRBD1 (6 bases). CDR3 length: 15 residues. Germline V gene sequence: CDR1 KGHSH, CDR2 LQKENI. V lost 2 bases, J lost 0 bases, and 7 bases lay in between. CDR3 sequence (DNA): TGTGCCAGCTCACCAGGACAGACAACTAATGAAAAACTGTTTTTT. The encoded protein is CASSPGQTTNEKLFF.

This chain links TRBV7-2 with TRBJ2-4; D remains ambiguous. Germline V gene sequence: CDR1 SGHTA, CDR2 FQGNSA. V was shortened by 6 bases and J by 1 base, with 16 bases between the two germline ends. The CDR3 is 16 residues long. CDR3 sequence: CASSSSPSGAKNIQYF. The DNA of the CDR3 is TGTGCCAGCAGTTCCTCCCCTAGTGGGGCCAAAAACATTCAGTACTTC.

The V call is TRBV7-6, the J call TRBJ1-1, with TRBD1 matching over 7 bases. The CDR3 length is 13 residues. Germline V gene lookup returns CDR1 SGHVS and CDR2 FNYEAQ. With 1 base clipped from V and 8 bases from J, the junction kept 4 bases outside the gene matches. CDR3 loop: CASSLVGGREAFF. The CDR3 nucleotides are TGTGCCAGCAGCTTAGTAGGGGGCAGGGAAGCTTTCTTT.

The chain links TRBV2 to TRBJ1-3, with D tentatively TRBD1 (6 bases). CDR3 size: 16 residues. The ends were cut back, 8 bases at V and 0 bases at J, with 17 bases in the middle. In germline, CDR1 is SNHLY, CDR2 FYNNEI. The CDR3 DNA sequence: TGTGCCAGCGTCGACAGGTTCCACTCCTCTGGAAACACCATATATTTT. This translates into CASVDRFHSSGNTIYF.

This chain joins TRBV19 and TRBJ2-3; 10 bases fit TRBD2. CDR1 LNHDA and CDR2 SQIVND come from the germline V gene (reference sequence). This CDR3 region has 16 residues. The J segment lost 0 bases and the V segment lost 5 bases, leaving 5 bases of the junction unmatched. Here the CDR3 reads CASSGGLAASTDTQYF. The CDR3 coding sequence is TGTGCCAGTAGTGGTGGACTAGCGGCTAGCACAGATACGCAGTATTTT.

In DNA, the CDR3 is TGCGCCAGCAGCCAAGGGGGGGACGGGGGTGAAGCTTTCTTT. It yields the protein CASSQGGDGGEAFF. The chain links TRBV4-1 to TRBJ1-1, with D possibly being TRBD1 (5 bases). Germline V gene data show CDR1 as MGHRA and CDR2 as YSYEKL. Trimming stripped 1 base from V and 7 bases from J, with 13 bases between. The CDR3 runs 14 residues.

The J gene is TRBJ2-1, the V gene TRBV24-1; tentative D call: TRBD2 (6 bases). Germline CDR1 KGHDR, CDR2 SFDVKD. V was pared by 4 bases and J by 7 bases, with 13 bases between. The CDR3 has 14 amino acids. The CDR3 spells CATSDLREANEQFF. For the CDR3, the DNA is TGTGCCACCAGTGACCTCAGGGAGGCGAATGAGCAGTTCTTC.

The chain couples TRBV7-6 to TRBJ2-5; possible D gene TRBD2, 7 bases. The CDR3 totals 18 residues. Looked up from germline, CDR1 is SGHVS and CDR2 is FNYEAQ. V shed 1 base and J shed 3 bases, with 21 bases lying between them. CDR3 sequence: CASSLVSQGGGAKETQYF. CDR3 nucleotides: TGTGCCAGCAGCTTAGTATCTCAAGGTGGGGGGGCGAAAGAGACCCAGTACTTC.

The chain uses TRBV16 and TRBJ1-4; a weak D match, TRBD1 (5 bases). Per germline, CDR1 KGHSY and CDR2 FQNENV. Trimming stripped 6 bases from V and 11 bases from J, with 16 bases between. This CDR3 has 13 residues. CDR3 sequence: CASSLEPPGKLFF. The CDR3 DNA reads TGTGCCAGCAGTTTGGAGCCTCCAGGGAAACTGTTTTTT.

This chain uses TRBV5-1 with TRBJ2-3; TRBD2 matches 8 bases. V was clipped by 4 bases and J by 4 bases; unmatched bases: 11. This CDR3 contains 16 residues. Per the germline V gene, CDR1 is SGHRS and CDR2 is YFSETQ. CDR3 sequence reads: CASSQTGTSSPDTQYF. As DNA, the CDR3 is TGCGCCAGCAGCCAGACCGGGACTAGTAGCCCAGATACGCAGTATTTT.

The DNA of the CDR3 is TGTGCCAGCAGTCGACCGGGACACAACTACGAGCAGTACTTC. This gives the protein CASSRPGHNYEQYF. The gene calls are TRBV3-1 (or the pseudogene TRBV3-2) and TRBJ2-7, with D perhaps matching TRBD1 (6 bases). This CDR3 region has 14 residues. V gave up 6 bases and J gave up 3 bases, with 15 bases separating them. CDR1 LGHDT and CDR2 YNNKEL come from the germline V gene (reference sequence).

This chain uses TRBV5-1 with TRBJ1-4, with D maybe TRBD1 (6 bases). This CDR3 spans 15 amino acids. Germline assignment: CDR1 SGHRS and CDR2 YFSETQ. V was shortened by 4 bases and J by 3 bases, with 13 bases between the two germline ends. CDR3 sequence reads: CASSRGDIANEKLFF. Written as DNA, the CDR3 is TGCGCCAGCAGCCGGGGGGACATCGCTAATGAAAAACTGTTTTTT.

V gene TRBV19 combines with J gene TRBJ1-2, with D perhaps TRBD1 (6 bases). CDR1 and CDR2 from the germline V gene are LNHDA and SQIVND (reference sequence). The CDR3 runs 15 residues. Trimming stripped 5 bases from V and 0 bases from J, with 13 bases between. CDR3 residues: CASSDLRGSNYGYTF. The CDR3 DNA is TGTGCCAGTAGTGATCTCAGGGGATCTAACTATGGCTACACCTTC. Full variable domain (rest looked up from reference TRBV19 and TRBJ1-2): DGGITQSPKYLFRKEGQNVTLSCEQNLNHDAMYWYRQDPGQGLRLIYYSQIVNDFQKGDIAEGYSVSREKKESFPLTVTSAQKNPTAFYLCASSDLRGSNYGYTFGSGTRLTVV.